A single sample is the source of the 28 T cell receptor beta chains below, sequenced in a study of T cell responses to AZD1222 COVID-19 vaccine (dated by TCRdb to the early 2020s). Taken with the paper, the label for time point translates to: baseline before first vaccination. The method was the immunoSEQ multiplex PCR assay. TCRdb provides this immuneACCESS table in a form limited to in-frame rearrangements. Some clones are lacking; in checked studies, under half of them reflect an unresolved V gene, and why the rest are absent is not known. Counted in this sample were 150,000 to 200,000 clones; around 93% of them appeared once. Approximately 9.6% of the sample rests with the top ten. The sequencing used peripheral blood, collected on day 0 of AZD1222 vaccination. These TCRs come from an adult in good health.

A remark on this clone: One end of the junction fails to match germline, which may point to a read error. Additional DNA sequences in this sample encode the identical CDR3. V and J are TRBV29-1 and TRBJ2-5; 8 bases fit TRBD1. Germline V CDR1 and CDR2: SQVTM, ANQGSEA. This CDR3 region has 13 residues. CDR3 bases: TGCAGCGTAGAAGACAGGGGTCAGGAGACCCAGTACTTC. It is translated as CSVEDRGQETQYF.

This chain joins TRBV27 and TRBJ1-4; TRBD1 might be the D (5 bases). The CDR3 totals 14 residues. V was clipped by 5 bases and J by 4 bases, with 11 bases between them. The V gene's germline CDR1 is MNHEY and CDR2 SMNVEV (reference sequence). CDR3 bases: TGTGCCAGCAGTCGGGGACGGCTTAATGAAAAACTGTTTTTT. Translating it yields CASSRGRLNEKLFF.

V is TRBV28 and J is TRBJ2-3, with 7 bases that match TRBD2. This CDR3 comprises 15 residues. From germline, CDR1 is MDHEN and CDR2 SYDVKM. J lost 1 base, V lost 8 bases, and 9 bases had no gene match. The CDR3 sequence: CASGGPAGGTDTQYF. CDR3 sequence (DNA): TGTGCCAGCGGGGGACCCGCGGGGGGCACAGATACGCAGTATTTT.

This chain connects TRBV29-1 to TRBJ1-1; D is ambiguous. Germline CDR1 and CDR2: SQVTM and ANQGSEA. The CDR3 runs to 13 residues. The V end lost 6 bases, the J end lost 0 bases, and 11 bases lay between the germline ends. CDR3 sequence (DNA): TGCAGCGTCGTTGCCGGATTGAACACTGAAGCTTTCTTT. Protein: CSVVAGLNTEAFF.

The V and J genes are TRBV5-1 and TRBJ1-6; D might be TRBD1 (6 bases). Trimming shortened V by 1 base and J by 3 bases, and 26 bases separated the two germline ends. The length of the CDR3 is 21 residues. Per germline, CDR1 SGHRS and CDR2 YFSETQ. CDR3 coding DNA: TGCGCCAGCAGCTTGTGGGGGCAGGAGGAGCTACGACCGGGCTATAATTCACCCCTCCACTTT. It encodes CASSLWGQEELRPGYNSPLHF.

In its sample, this clone was seen once. The rearrangement uses TRBV2 and TRBJ2-3; tentatively, D is TRBD1 (7 bases). Between the trimmed V and J ends, which lost 10 bases and 0 bases, there was a span of 17 bases. The CDR3 loop spans 15 amino acids. Per germline, CDR1 SNHLY and CDR2 FYNNEI. CDR3 bases: TGTGCCATCCGAAAGACAGGGACTAGCACAGATACGCAGTATTTT. Its translation is CAIRKTGTSTDTQYF.

This clone appeared once. The chain links TRBV28 to TRBJ1-2; no clear D. Trimming cost V 3 bases and J 0 bases, with 8 bases left between them. The CDR3 extends over 14 amino acids. Germline V gene data show CDR1 as MDHEN and CDR2 as SYDVKM. The CDR3 protein is CASSFHVANYGYTF. For the CDR3, the DNA is TGTGCCAGCAGTTTTCACGTCGCTAACTATGGCTACACCTTC.

J is TRBJ2-3 and V is TRBV4-1; tentatively, D is TRBD1 (6 bases). The V gene's germline CDR1 is MGHRA and CDR2 YSYEKL. Trimming cost V 4 bases and J 4 bases, with 15 bases left between them. This CDR3 contains 15 residues. CDR3 in amino acids: CASSLLRQDSDTQYF. As DNA, the CDR3 is TGCGCCAGCAGCCTCCTTCGACAGGATTCAGATACGCAGTATTTT.

The chain combines TRBV5-4 with TRBJ2-3; 11 bases map to TRBD2. The ends lost 5 bases at V and 6 bases at J; junction bases unmatched: 5. The CDR3 has 14 amino acids. The V gene's germline CDR1 is SGHNT and CDR2 YYREEE (reference sequence). This chain's CDR3 is CASRWTSGSDTQYF. The CDR3 DNA is TGTGCCAGCAGGTGGACTAGCGGGTCCGATACGCAGTATTTT.

This chain connects TRBV28 to TRBJ1-1; D gene unclear. Trimming removed 6 bases at V and 3 bases at J, with 2 bases between. Germline V lookup: CDR1 MDHEN, CDR2 SYDVKM. This CDR3 is 10 amino acids long. For the CDR3, the DNA is TGTGCCAGCAGCGACACTGAAGCTTTCTTT. Protein sequence: CASSDTEAFF.

This chain joins TRBV29-1 and TRBJ2-7; 8 bases line up with TRBD1. After removal of 6 bases from V and 2 bases from J, the junction contained 15 bases not matched to a gene. The length of the CDR3 is 16 residues. CDR1 is SQVTM, CDR2 ANQGSEA, per germline. The CDR3 DNA reads TGCAGCGTAGGACCCCCATCCGGGACAGGCACCTACGAGCAGTACTTC. Amino acid sequence: CSVGPPSGTGTYEQYF.

This chain connects TRBV28 to TRBJ2-5; 10 bases are shared with TRBD2. With V trimmed by 9 bases and J by 0 bases, 7 bases remained unmatched. This CDR3 is 15 amino acids long. In germline, CDR1 is MDHEN, CDR2 SYDVKM. This CDR3 reads CASVRTSGNQETQYF. DNA for the CDR3: TGTGCCAGTGTCCGGACTAGCGGCAACCAAGAGACCCAGTACTTC.

This clone was counted a single time. The chain is built from TRBV21-1 and TRBJ1-5. TRBV21-1 is termed a pseudogene. The CDR3 is 16 amino acids. DNA of the CDR3: TGTGCCAGCAGCAAATTCACGCCGGCGGGTCCGCTTCCCCAGCATTTT. It specifies CASSKFTPAGPLPQHF.

The chain has TRBV30 and TRBJ1-1; 7 bases align to TRBD1. Germline V gene sequence: CDR1 GTSNPN, CDR2 SVGIG (reference sequence). V gave up 5 bases and J gave up 4 bases; unmatched junction bases: 7. The CDR3 contains 13 residues. CDR3 region: CAWVTGESTEAFF. The CDR3, as DNA: TGTGCCTGGGTTACAGGGGAGTCCACTGAAGCTTTCTTT. The entire variable domain, with the rest obtained from reference TRBV30 and TRBJ1-1, is as follows: SQTIHQWPATLVQPVGSPLSLECTVEGTSNPNLYWYRQAAGRGLQLLFYSVGIGQISSEVPQNLSASRPQDRQFILSSKKLLLSDSGFYLCAWVTGESTEAFFGQGTRLTVV.

The genes are TRBV6-2 or TRBV6-3 and TRBJ2-1; D might be TRBD1 (7 bases). Trimming pared 2 bases from V and 0 bases from J, leaving 11 bases between. This CDR3 has 16 residues. Germline V lookup: CDR1 MNHEY, CDR2 SVGEGT. CDR3 in DNA: TGTGCCAGCAGTTACCGGGGGACAGCCTCCTACAATGAGCAGTTCTTC. Amino acids: CASSYRGTASYNEQFF.

This rearrangement joins TRBV14 to TRBJ1-6; D is ambiguous. The CDR3 is 12 amino acids. Germline lookup yields CDR1 SGHDN and CDR2 FVKESK. The germline V and J ends were trimmed by 3 bases and 7 bases, with 4 bases remaining between them. The CDR3 DNA is TGTGCCAGCAGCCACGGGAATTCACCCCTCCACTTT. As protein: CASSHGNSPLHF.

This clone was counted between two and nine times. This chain connects TRBV27 to TRBJ2-2, with D maybe TRBD2 (5 bases). The V gene's germline CDR1 is MNHEY and CDR2 SMNVEV (reference sequence). The CDR3 totals 14 residues. The germline V and J ends were trimmed by 5 bases and 3 bases, with 10 bases remaining between them. CDR3 amino acids: CASSTGSYTGELFF. DNA for the CDR3: TGTGCCAGCAGTACGGGGTCCTACACCGGGGAGCTGTTTTTT.

This rearrangement joins TRBV15 to TRBJ2-2, with no clear D. This CDR3 spans 15 amino acids. Trimming pared 7 bases from V and 0 bases from J, leaving 12 bases between. The germline CDR1 and CDR2 sequences are LNHNV and YYDKDF (reference sequence). In DNA, the CDR3 is TGTGCCACCAAACCTTCCCACACGAACACCGGGGAGCTGTTTTTT. The encoded protein is CATKPSHTNTGELFF.

V and J are TRBV27 and TRBJ2-3, with 7 bases identical to TRBD2. J lost 0 bases, V lost 3 bases, and 9 bases had no gene match. From germline, CDR1 is MNHEY and CDR2 SMNVEV (reference sequence). The CDR3 spans 17 residues. The CDR3 region has the DNA TGTGCCAGCAGTTTCCTTGCCGGGACTACCAGCACAGATACGCAGTATTTT. This codes for CASSFLAGTTSTDTQYF.

The V gene is TRBV6-6, the J gene TRBJ2-3; 11 positions agree with TRBD2. J was trimmed by 4 bases and V by 5 bases; bases with no gene match: 8. This CDR3 has 16 residues. In germline, CDR1 is MNHNY, CDR2 SVGAGI (reference sequence). For the CDR3, the DNA is TGTGCCAGCAGTAACCTACTAGCGGGAGACGCAGATACGCAGTATTTT. Translated, it gives CASSNLLAGDADTQYF.

The chain joins TRBV27 to TRBJ2-7; 7 nucleotides agree with TRBD1. Trimming at V came to 4 bases and at J to 0 bases, leaving 9 bases not matched to a gene. The CDR3 consists of 16 residues. CDR1 is MNHEY, CDR2 SMNVEV, per germline (reference sequence). CDR3 amino acids: CASSYNGQAFSYEQYF. For the CDR3, the DNA is TGTGCCAGCAGTTACAATGGACAGGCCTTCTCCTACGAGCAGTACTTC.

The CDR3 protein is CASSQGQGVGSPLHF. The CDR3 DNA is TGTGCCAGCAGCCAAGGGCAGGGCGTGGGGTCACCCCTCCACTTT. The V gene is TRBV6-5, the J gene TRBJ1-6, with D possibly being TRBD1 (5 bases). The ends were cut back, 6 bases at V and 10 bases at J, with 19 bases in the middle. Germline V lookup: CDR1 MNHEY, CDR2 SVGAGI. CDR3 length: 15 residues.

The chain combines TRBV6-1 with TRBJ1-1, with a possible D match to TRBD1 (5 bases). V lost 4 bases and J 0 bases, leaving 15 bases between the germline ends. The CDR3 spans 16 residues. The germline V gene has CDR1 MNHNS and CDR2 SASEGT. DNA of the CDR3: TGTGCCAGCAGTGTGGGACTCCTAATCGTGAACACTGAAGCTTTCTTT. Protein sequence: CASSVGLLIVNTEAFF.

The J gene is TRBJ2-1, the V gene TRBV25-1; 9 bases are a match to TRBD2. With 5 bases clipped from V and 2 bases from J, the junction kept 4 bases outside the gene matches. Looked up from germline, CDR1 is MGHDK and CDR2 is SYGVNS. The CDR3 spans 15 residues. The CDR3 DNA sequence: TGTGCCAGCAGTCGTAGCGGGAGCGCCTACAATGAGCAGTTCTTC. The encoded protein is CASSRSGSAYNEQFF.

The rearrangement uses TRBV30 and TRBJ2-7, with D perhaps TRBD1 (5 bases). Germline V gives CDR1 GTSNPN, CDR2 SVGIG (reference sequence). Trimming removed 3 bases from V and 8 bases from J, with 11 bases in between. The CDR3 spans 11 residues. This CDR3 reads CAWRLLDKQYF. The CDR3 coding sequence is TGTGCCTGGAGGTTATTGGACAAGCAGTACTTC.

The chain has TRBV27 and TRBJ2-3; D unclear. The length of the CDR3 is 11 residues. V was shortened by 7 bases and J by 9 bases, with 11 bases between the two germline ends. CDR1 and CDR2 (germline): MNHEY, SMNVEV (reference sequence). The CDR3 DNA follows: TGTGCCAGCACCGGGCAGGAGACGCAGTATTTT. This encodes CASTGQETQYF.

The chain couples TRBV6-5 to TRBJ2-1, with 9 bases lining up with TRBD2. The CDR3 is 16 residues long. V lost 0 bases, J lost 7 bases, and 7 bases stayed unmatched. Germline V CDR1 and CDR2: MNHEY, SVGAGI. CDR3 loop: CASSYSGSGGENEQFF. The CDR3 DNA reads as TGTGCCAGCAGTTACTCGGGTAGCGGGGGAGAAAATGAGCAGTTCTTC.

The chain links TRBV7-8 to TRBJ2-7; no clear D gene. Germline V gene sequence: CDR1 SGHVS, CDR2 FQNEAQ. V was trimmed by 1 base and J by 1 base, leaving 11 bases between them. This CDR3 has 15 amino acids. CDR3 in DNA: TGTGCCAGCAGCTTAGATAGGGTAGGATCCTACGAGCAGTACTTC. Translated, it gives CASSLDRVGSYEQYF.